The present T cell receptor (beta chain) was sequenced within a study of beta chain features in type 1 diabetes. The study's findings and limits: Junctions at VDJ sites from type 1 diabetes patients had fewer insertions and more deletions.

Expressed TCRB transcripts got sequenced, as all isolated RNA was reverse transcribed. Data came from immunoSEQ multiplex PCR; TCRdb stores just in-frame clones and leaves some out. The table lists about 150,000 clones, around 9.3% of them singletons. Trimming took off 5 bases at V and 4 bases at J, with 17 bases between the two ends. The CDR3 length is 15 residues. Germline V gene lookup returns CDR1 GTSNPN and CDR2 SVGIG (reference sequence). This clone was seen only a few times. The antigen remains undetermined. The sample consisted of naive CD4+ T cells from blood. This sequence joins TRBV30 and TRBJ2-2, with D perhaps TRBD1 (6 bases). The source is a man younger than 35 in good health. CDR3 coding DNA: TGTGCCTGGGAGTTACTGGGGGCGGTCACCGGGGAGCTGTTTTTT. Residues: CAWELLGAVTGELFF. Using reference TRBV30 and TRBJ2-2 for the parts outside the CDR3, the full variable domain is SQTIHQWPATLVQPVGSPLSLECTVEGTSNPNLYWYRQAAGRGLQLLFYSVGIGQISSEVPQNLSASRPQDRQFILSSKKLLLSDSGFYLCAWELLGAVTGELFFGEGSRLTVL.